Included here is one T cell receptor beta chain sequence, with context. This sample is drawn from a study of blood T cell repertoires in COVID-19. Study background: T cells, B-cell-depleted T cells, or PBMCs provided the cDNA or gDNA that served as material.

The repertoire was sequenced with immunoSEQ multiplex PCR; TCRdb's copy has only in-frame clones and lacks some. The sample yields some 250,000 clones, around nine tenths seen once. Trimming took off 0 bases at V and 7 bases at J, with 10 bases between the two ends. The CDR3 covers 15 residues. CDR1 WNHNN and CDR2 SYGVQD come from the germline V gene (reference sequence). What was sequenced was peripheral blood. The source is a woman aged 40 to 50 who had recovered from COVID-19. V is TRBV10-1 and J is TRBJ1-6; D gene ambiguous. CDR3 amino acids: CASSESSRGNSPLHF. The CDR3 coding sequence is TGCGCCAGCAGTGAGTCGAGTCGCGGGAATTCACCCCTCCACTTT.